This T cell receptor (beta chain) was recovered during a study of T cells in Graves' hyperthyroidism and ophthalmopathy. This clonotype was seen many times. What it binds is not known. There are 13 residues in the CDR3. V was trimmed by 4 bases and J by 1 base, leaving 7 bases between them. Germline V lookup: CDR1 SQVTM, CDR2 ANQGSEA. Study-wide findings and caveats: Most clonotypes that expanded in the thyroid above 0.001 also showed up in blood.

Under 3 months was the duration of disease in ophthalmopathy patients, who also had a Clinical Activity Score of at least 3 and a NOSPECS grade of at least 4. Researchers amplified the TCR beta CDR3 regions from RNA transcripts. Using the HTBI primer set, a first-round RT-PCR was run on the TCR CDR3. TCRdb re-analysed the multiplex PCR reads in MiXCR, keeping a single row per CDR3 protein. The table records 390,000 or so distinct CDR3 sequences, roughly 14% of them present only once. The specimen sequenced was blood. The rearrangement links TRBV29-1 to TRBJ2-2; D not resolved. The source of this sequence is a man between 18 and 35 years old with Graves' ophthalmopathy. CDR3 sequence reads: CSVGSGNTGELFF. Written as DNA, the CDR3 is TGCAGCGTTGGTTCCGGGAACACCGGGGAGCTGTTTTTT.